Listed here is a single TCR beta chain. Its antigen remains unknown. The germline V gene has CDR1 GTSNPN and CDR2 SVGIG (reference sequence). Trimming took 1 base from V and 2 from J, leaving 18 bases between them. This CDR3 has 17 residues. Regions amplified from RNA transcripts were the TCR beta CDR3 regions. A set of HTBI primers served as the primers for a first-round RT-PCR of the TCR CDR3. Each CDR3 protein is one row after TCRdb ran MiXCR on the multiplex PCR reads. The table shows roughly 550,000 distinct CDR3 sequences, with about 16% occurring only once. The entry originates in a study of T cells in Graves' hyperthyroidism and ophthalmopathy. General study results and limits: Ophthalmopathy was distinguished from stable hyperthyroidism by 13 V-J signatures. Most thyroid-expanded clonotypes above 0.001 were also found in blood. Onset of ophthalmopathy came a median approximately 6 months after the model predicted it.

Thyroid ultrasound and orbital computed tomography, with clinical symptoms and serum thyroxine and TRAb, informed diagnoses. The specimen sequenced was blood. The TCR comes from a young woman with Graves' ophthalmopathy. This chain uses TRBV30 with TRBJ2-1; D may correspond to TRBD1 or TRBD2 (5 bases each). CDR3 region: CAWSDLHGTTAYNEQFF. The CDR3 DNA reads TGTGCCTGGAGTGATTTGCACGGGACCACCGCCTACAATGAGCAGTTCTTC. Drawing the rest from reference TRBV30 and TRBJ2-1, the complete variable domain is SQTIHQWPATLVQPVGSPLSLECTVEGTSNPNLYWYRQAAGRGLQLLFYSVGIGQISSEVPQNLSASRPQDRQFILSSKKLLLSDSGFYLCAWSDLHGTTAYNEQFFGPGTRLTVL.